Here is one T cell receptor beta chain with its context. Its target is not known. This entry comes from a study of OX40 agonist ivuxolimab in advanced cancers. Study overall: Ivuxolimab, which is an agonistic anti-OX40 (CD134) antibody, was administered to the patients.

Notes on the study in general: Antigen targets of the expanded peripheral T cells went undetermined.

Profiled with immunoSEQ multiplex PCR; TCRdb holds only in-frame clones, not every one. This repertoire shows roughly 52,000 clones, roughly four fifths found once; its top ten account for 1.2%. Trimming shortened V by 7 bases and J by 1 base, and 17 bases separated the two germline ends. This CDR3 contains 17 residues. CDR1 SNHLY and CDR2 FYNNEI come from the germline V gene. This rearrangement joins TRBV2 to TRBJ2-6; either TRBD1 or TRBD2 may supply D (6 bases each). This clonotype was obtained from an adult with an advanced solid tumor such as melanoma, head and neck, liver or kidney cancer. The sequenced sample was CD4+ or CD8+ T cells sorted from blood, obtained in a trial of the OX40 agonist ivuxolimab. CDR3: CASTLLKGGSGANVLTF. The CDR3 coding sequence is TGTGCCAGCACCCTGTTGAAGGGGGGATCTGGGGCCAACGTCCTGACTTTC.